This T cell receptor (beta chain) was obtained from a study of T cells expressing NK-cell markers. Germline CDR1 reads SGHTA; CDR2 reads FQGNSA. The CDR3 consists of 13 residues. For each CDR3 protein, TCRdb gives one entry from its re-call of the 5' RACE reads, without DNA. The sample yields some 120,000 distinct CDR3 sequences, of which the top ten take up approximately 17%. The material sequenced was blood T cells: a sorted CD56 or NKG2C T cell subset, CD4+ or CD8+ T cells, or bulk PBMC T cells (not recorded which). The rearrangement links TRBV7-2 to TRBJ1-2; the TCRdb call, TRBD1, lacks DNA for checking. This receptor was identified in a woman aged 18-70 years in good health. This chain's CDR3 is CASRETGVNGYTF.